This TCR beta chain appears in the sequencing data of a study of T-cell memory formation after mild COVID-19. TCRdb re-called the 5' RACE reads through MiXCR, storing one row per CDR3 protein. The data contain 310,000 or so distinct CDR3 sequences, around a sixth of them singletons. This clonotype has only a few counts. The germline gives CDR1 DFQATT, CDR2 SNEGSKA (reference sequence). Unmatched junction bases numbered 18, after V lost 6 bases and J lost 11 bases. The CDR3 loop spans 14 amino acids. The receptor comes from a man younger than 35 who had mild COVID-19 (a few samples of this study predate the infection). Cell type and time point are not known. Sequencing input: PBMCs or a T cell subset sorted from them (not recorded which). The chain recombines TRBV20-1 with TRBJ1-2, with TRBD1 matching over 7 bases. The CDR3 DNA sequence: TGCAGTGCCCGCCGACCACAGGGGACGGGAGGGTACACCTTC. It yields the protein CSARRPQGTGGYTF.